The T cell receptor (beta chain) described here comes from a study of response to subunit inactivated influenza vaccine. The CDR3 is 16 amino acids. V lost 2 bases to trimming and J lost 0 bases, with 16 bases between them. CDR1 and CDR2 (germline): DFQATT, SNEGSKA (reference sequence). Study results and caveats: Authors suggested seasonal influenza vaccinations each recruit few new T cells.

For this clonotype: Its antigen remains unknown.

TCRdb re-called the RT-PCR reads through MiXCR, storing one row per CDR3 protein. This table has about 520,000 distinct CDR3 sequences, 6% to 9% appearing once. The V call is TRBV20-1, the J call TRBJ1-1; no clear D gene. Material: PBMCs from blood, obtained about 24 months after vaccination. The sequence derives from a man aged 45 to 70 who received an inactivated influenza vaccine. CDR3 amino acids: CSARPPGGEVNTEAFF. The CDR3 bases are TGCAGTGCTAGACCCCCTGGAGGAGAGGTGAACACTGAAGCTTTCTTT.